Below, 20 T cell receptor beta chains from the same sample are listed, as sequenced in a study of spatial heterogeneity in lung cancer. Time point here: sample taken at primary tumor resection. Whole RNA was taken from tumor, nontumor lung or frozen PBMC; it was then sequenced unsorted. TCRdb recomputed calls from the 5' RACE reads with MiXCR, one row per CDR3 protein. The data contain tens of thousands of distinct CDR3 sequences, about 4.6% of them singletons. The source material was PBMCs, sampled at surgery. All receptors come from a male donor with early-stage non-small cell lung cancer.

This clonotype was detected ten times or more. This chain uses TRBV5-1 with TRBJ2-3; 7 bases fit TRBD2. Germline-derived CDR1 and CDR2 are SGHRS and YFSETQ. Trimming cost V 3 bases and J 1 base; bases outside gene matches: 5. The CDR3 totals 15 residues. Here the CDR3 DNA reads TGCGCCAGCAGCTACAACCTAGCGGGCACAGATACGCAGTATTTT. It yields the protein CASSYNLAGTDTQYF.

There are many counts of this clonotype. This sequence joins TRBV12-3 or TRBV12-4 and TRBJ2-5; D gene unclear. The CDR3 loop spans 16 amino acids. Trimming took off 2 bases at V and 2 bases at J, with 15 bases between the two ends. The CDR3 region has the DNA TGTGCCAGCAGTTTACGAACGGCTACGCGTCAAGAGACCCAGTACTTC. It specifies CASSLRTATRQETQYF.

This clonotype was picked up a small number of times. This chain links TRBV13 with TRBJ2-6; D gene unclear. Looked up from germline, CDR1 is PRHDT and CDR2 is FYEKMQ (reference sequence). There are 15 residues in the CDR3. Trimming took off 2 bases at V and 4 bases at J, with 9 bases between the two ends. CDR3 nucleotide sequence: TGTGCCAGCAGCTTAAGGCAGGCCGGGGCCAACGTCCTGACTTTC. This sequence encodes CASSLRQAGANVLTF.

This clonotype was recorded many times. The chain is built from TRBV24-1 and TRBJ2-1; tentatively, D is TRBD2 (6 bases). Germline V gene data show CDR1 as KGHDR and CDR2 as SFDVKD. CDR3 size: 13 residues. V was pared by 4 bases and J by 7 bases, with 10 bases between. Here the CDR3 reads CATSEPTSNEQFF. The CDR3 DNA reads TGTGCCACCAGTGAGCCGACTAGTAATGAGCAGTTCTTC.

This clonotype was recorded a few times. The CDR3 DNA reads TGTGCCAGCAGTCCGGACAGGGGGCCTGGAAACACCATATATTTT. Protein sequence: CASSPDRGPGNTIYF. The V and J genes are TRBV6-5 and TRBJ1-3; the match to TRBD1 covers 11 bases. V was clipped by 5 bases and J by 2 bases; unmatched bases: 2. The CDR3 is made up of 15 amino acids. Germline CDR1 and CDR2: MNHEY and SVGAGI.

This clonotype was counted ten times or more. V and J are TRBV30 and TRBJ2-5; 11 bases are a match to TRBD2. CDR1 and CDR2 from the germline V gene are GTSNPN and SVGIG (reference sequence). The CDR3 loop spans 16 amino acids. With 4 bases clipped from V and 4 bases from J, the junction kept 11 bases outside the gene matches. The CDR3 coding sequence is TGTGCCTGGAACCTAGCGGGAGGAGTGGTAAGAGAGACCCAGTACTTC. Translated: CAWNLAGGVVRETQYF.

This clonotype was counted only a few times. The rearrangement links TRBV12-5 to TRBJ1-1; D gene uncertain. CDR3 length: 12 amino acids. Trimming took off 4 bases at V and 1 base at J, with 4 bases between the two ends. The germline gives CDR1 LGHNT, CDR2 FRNRAP. CDR3 nucleotides: TGTGCTAGTGGTTGGGGGAACACTGAAGCTTTCTTT. As protein: CASGWGNTEAFF.

This clonotype has ten or more counts. V usage is TRBV18 and J usage is TRBJ2-5; D is undetermined. Germline V lookup: CDR1 KGHSH, CDR2 LQKENI. Deletions cut 0 bases from V and 5 bases from J, with 10 bases between. This CDR3 is built from 14 residues. The DNA of the CDR3 is TGTGCCAGCTCACCACCCTTTCCTCTTGAGACCCAGTACTTC. Translation gives CASSPPFPLETQYF.

There are a few counts of this clonotype. The chain links TRBV15 to TRBJ1-1; possible D gene TRBD1, 5 bases. Germline CDR1 reads LNHNV; CDR2 reads YYDKDF (reference sequence). V was pared by 3 bases and J by 11 bases, with 13 bases between. This CDR3 has 12 residues. CDR3 loop: CATSRDTVEAFF. Written as DNA, the CDR3 is TGTGCCACCAGCAGGGACACGGTGGAGGCTTTCTTT.

The chain has TRBV5-4 and TRBJ2-5; 9 nucleotides line up with TRBD1. The CDR3 consists of 15 residues. The trim removed 2 bases at V and 5 bases at J, leaving 7 bases unmatched. Germline assignment: CDR1 SGHNT and CDR2 YYREEE (reference sequence). The CDR3 nucleotides read TGTGCCAGCAGCTTTGGACAGGGGCTGGGGGAGACCCAGTACTTC. It yields the protein CASSFGQGLGETQYF. Variable domain in full (rest from reference TRBV5-4 and TRBJ2-5): ETGVTQSPTHLIKTRGQQVTLRCSSQSGHNTVSWYQQALGQGPQFIFQYYREEENGRGNFPPRFSGLQFPNYSSELNVNALELDDSALYLCASSFGQGLGETQYFGPGTRLLVL.

The chain employs TRBV5-1 and TRBJ2-3; tentative D call: TRBD2 (5 bases). The CDR3 has 15 residues. V was clipped by 0 bases and J by 5 bases, with 13 bases between them. The germline V gene encodes CDR1 SGHRS and CDR2 YFSETQ. CDR3 amino acids: CASSLGSVEVDTQYF. The CDR3 DNA sequence: TGCGCCAGCAGCTTGGGAAGTGTGGAGGTAGATACGCAGTATTTT.

Only a few counts were recorded for this clonotype. This rearrangement joins TRBV6-6 to TRBJ2-1; 8 nucleotides align to TRBD2. The CDR3 has 16 residues. From germline, CDR1 is MNHNY and CDR2 SVGAGI (reference sequence). The V segment lost 0 bases and the J segment 10 bases; nucleotides outside the gene matches: 11. The CDR3 is CASSYSSGGFLREQFF. CDR3 nucleotides: TGTGCCAGCAGTTACTCGAGCGGGGGCTTCCTGAGGGAGCAGTTCTTC.

In this sample, this clonotype turned up many times. V gene TRBV28 combines with J gene TRBJ1-2, with D possibly matching TRBD1 (5 bases). Germline-derived CDR1 and CDR2 are MDHEN and SYDVKM. There are 12 residues in the CDR3. V was shortened by 4 bases and J by 8 bases, with 11 bases between the two germline ends. This CDR3 is CASSSPGRGYTF. As DNA, the CDR3 is TGTGCCAGCAGTTCCCCAGGGCGGGGCTACACCTTC.

At least ten counts were recorded for this clonotype. This CDR3 reads CASSYGIRGALHF. The CDR3, as DNA: TGTGCCAGCAGCTACGGAATACGCGGGGCCCTCCACTTT. The chain is built from TRBV6-2 or TRBV6-3 and TRBJ1-6; D is ambiguous. The CDR3 totals 13 residues. The ends were cut back, 6 bases at V and 14 bases at J, with 17 bases in the middle. Germline assignment: CDR1 MNHEY and CDR2 SVGEGT.

This clonotype has just a few counts. The CDR3: CSATEASQETQYF. For the CDR3, the DNA is TGCAGTGCTACAGAGGCGAGCCAAGAGACCCAGTACTTC. J is TRBJ2-5 and V is TRBV20-1; no clear D. The CDR3 is made up of 13 amino acids. Per the germline V gene, CDR1 is DFQATT and CDR2 is SNEGSKA (reference sequence). Trimming removed 4 bases at V and 1 base at J, with 10 bases between.

The table lists this clonotype with many counts. The gene calls are TRBV4-2 and TRBJ2-7; D is unclear. This CDR3 contains 13 residues. The ends were cut back, 5 bases at V and 3 bases at J, with 11 bases in the middle. CDR1 and CDR2 (germline): LGHNA, YNFKEQ. CDR3 coding DNA: TGTGCCAGCAGCATCGGTGAAAGCTACGAGCAGTACTTC. It encodes CASSIGESYEQYF.

There are a few counts of this clonotype. This chain connects TRBV9 to TRBJ1-6, with D unresolved. The V and J ends lost 0 bases and 8 bases respectively, with 9 bases between them. Germline CDR1 SGDLS, CDR2 YYNGEE. This CDR3 contains 14 residues. DNA for the CDR3: TGTGCCAGCAGCGTAGCCCAGACCCATTCACCCCTCCACTTT. It encodes CASSVAQTHSPLHF.

This clonotype was picked up many times. The rearrangement joins TRBV5-6 to TRBJ1-4; weak D call: TRBD1 (5 bases). V dropped 4 bases and J dropped 4 bases, with 17 bases sitting between them. The CDR3 extends over 16 amino acids. Germline lookup yields CDR1 SGHDT and CDR2 YYEEEE. The CDR3 coding sequence is TGTGCCAGCAGCCAGCAGCCGGGACTGATTAATGAAAAACTGTTTTTT. Its translation: CASSQQPGLINEKLFF. The complete variable domain, with remaining parts taken from reference TRBV5-6 and TRBJ1-4, reads DAGVTQSPTHLIKTRGQQVTLRCSPKSGHDTVSWYQQALGQGPQFIFQYYEEEERQRGNFPDRFSGHQFPNYSSELNVNALLLGDSALYLCASSQQPGLINEKLFFGSGTQLSVL.

This clonotype was observed many times. The V call is TRBV7-9, the J call TRBJ1-3, with 8 nucleotides matching TRBD1. Germline CDR1 reads SEHNR; CDR2 reads FQNEAQ (reference sequence). The V gene end was trimmed by 5 bases and the J gene end by 2 bases; junction bases not matched to a gene: 2. CDR3 length equals 14 residues. The DNA of the CDR3 is TGTGCCAGCAGCAAACAGGGGGCTGGAAACACCATATATTTT. Encoded protein: CASSKQGAGNTIYF.

As concerns this clonotype: A much larger clone sits a single nucleotide away, making a read error possible. The chain uses TRBV24-1 and TRBJ2-3; 7 bases line up with TRBD1. The CDR3 has 19 amino acids. CDR1 is KGHDR, CDR2 SFDVKD, per germline. The V segment lost 0 bases and the J segment 2 bases; nucleotides outside the gene matches: 13. CDR3 residues: CATSDLGPMTGSTTDTQYF. The CDR3 bases are TGTGCCACCAGTGATTTGGGCCCTATGACAGGGTCTACCACAGATACGCAGTATTTT.